The 7 T cell receptor beta chains presented below share a single source sample, sequenced in a study of T cells in localized non-small cell lung cancer. The assay was immunoSEQ multiplex PCR, and TCRdb's table has in-frame clones only and misses some. The sample lists 30,000 to 40,000 clones, approximately 86% seen once, with 5% to 7% in the top ten. Specimen: peripheral blood, collected before any cancer treatment. Source of these receptors: a man between 40 and 70 years old with stage I lung adenocarcinoma.

The chain couples TRBV28 to TRBJ2-7; tentative D call: TRBD1 (6 bases). This CDR3 has 15 amino acids. CDR1 and CDR2 from the germline V gene are MDHEN and SYDVKM. The V end lost 5 bases, the J end lost 3 bases, and 17 bases lay between the germline ends. The CDR3 spells CASSHRDEGFYEQYF. In nucleotides, the CDR3 is TGTGCCAGCAGTCACAGGGACGAGGGGTTCTACGAGCAGTACTTC.

V is TRBV27 and J is TRBJ2-1; 9 bases align to TRBD1. From germline, CDR1 is MNHEY and CDR2 SMNVEV (reference sequence). V gave up 5 bases and J gave up 6 bases; unmatched junction bases: 11. The CDR3 consists of 16 residues. CDR3 DNA sequence: TGTGCCAGCAGTCTAAACCGGCACAGGGGGCGCAATGAGCAGTTCTTC. As protein: CASSLNRHRGRNEQFF.

The chain links TRBV6-5 to TRBJ2-1; D is undetermined. The V gene lost 6 bases and the J gene lost 7 bases, with 13 bases spanning the gap. Germline V gene lookup returns CDR1 MNHEY and CDR2 SVGAGI. The CDR3 sequence is 13 residues long. CDR3 protein: CASRGLIGNEQFF. CDR3 nucleotide sequence: TGTGCCAGCAGAGGATTGATTGGTAATGAGCAGTTCTTC.

The V gene is TRBV20-1, the J gene TRBJ2-1; D call uncertain. Germline V lookup: CDR1 DFQATT, CDR2 SNEGSKA (reference sequence). The V and J ends lost 3 bases and 8 bases respectively, with 5 bases between them. CDR3 length: 10 amino acids. CDR3 nucleotides: TGCAGTGCTAGTCACCATGAGCAGTTCTTC. Protein sequence: CSASHHEQFF.

The chain links TRBV30 to TRBJ2-7; D is possibly TRBD1 or TRBD2 (5 bases each). This CDR3 has 16 amino acids. Germline CDR1 reads GTSNPN; CDR2 reads SVGIG (reference sequence). Trimming shortened V by 0 bases and J by 0 bases, and 15 bases separated the two germline ends. The CDR3 is CAWSVLGQRNSYEQYF. For the CDR3, the DNA is TGTGCCTGGAGTGTACTAGGACAACGAAACTCCTACGAGCAGTACTTC.

The count of this clone is one. The chain uses TRBV9 and TRBJ2-2, with D possibly matching TRBD2 (6 bases). The CDR3 has 15 residues. CDR1 and CDR2 (germline): SGDLS, YYNGEE. Trimming took off 0 bases at V and 5 bases at J, with 11 bases between the two ends. The CDR3 loop is CASSVGRDRTGELFF. The CDR3 coding sequence is TGTGCCAGCAGCGTAGGGCGGGACCGGACCGGGGAGCTGTTTTTT.

This clone was seen once. This chain connects TRBV19 to TRBJ1-2; TRBD1 matches at 7 bases. Germline loops: CDR1 LNHDA, CDR2 SQIVND (reference sequence). J was trimmed by 2 bases and V by 5 bases; bases with no gene match: 8. The CDR3 loop spans 15 amino acids. CDR3 in amino acids: CASSVKQGLNYGYTF. CDR3 bases: TGTGCCAGTAGTGTTAAACAGGGGCTAAACTATGGCTACACCTTC.